A selection of T cell receptor beta chains follows, all from one sample in a study of blood T cell repertoires in COVID-19. Only in-frame clones appear in the TCRdb table, and some are missing; sequencing was by immunoSEQ multiplex PCR. This sample has more than 20,000 clones; 90% occur once, and the top ten carry about 1.5%. Sample: peripheral blood. All receptors derive from a woman aged 55-70 years with active COVID-19. The CDR3 runs from the conserved cysteine through the conserved F or W.

j_call	v_call	cdr3_aa
TRBJ2-7	TRBV5-1	CASSLVLAGAYEQYF
TRBJ2-7	TRBV5-1	CASSLGRRDYEQYF
TRBJ1-1	TRBV25-1	CASSPGTATMNTEAFF
TRBJ1-2	TRBV19	CASSIGGYANYGYTF
TRBJ2-1	TRBV20-1	CSASKFPRESTNEQFF
TRBJ2-7	TRBV11-1	CASSLTGTYEQYF
TRBJ2-7	TRBV27	CASSSPAAGVGYEQYF
TRBJ2-3	TRBV19	CASSRRLAGTTDTQYF
TRBJ1-3	TRBV6-6	CASSLRPPRSVGNTIYF
TRBJ2-7	TRBV27	CASSSLPLGGNYEQYF
TRBJ2-3	TRBV11-2	CASSLDPWASGDTDTQYF
TRBJ2-1	TRBV5-1	CASSYITSGSSYNEQFF
TRBJ1-3	TRBV9	CASSVRGSSGNTIYF
TRBJ2-3	TRBV11-3	CASSPRRSGDGTDTQYF
TRBJ1-2	TRBV3-1/TRBV3-2	CASSRSQGDYGYTF
TRBJ2-1	TRBV3-1/TRBV3-2	CASRTTSGGNEQFF